This T cell receptor (beta chain) is from a study of cytomegalovirus exposure and HLA in healthy donors. At the level of the study: A prior analysis found more than 90 million unique TCR beta sequences from 150 million to 200 million T cells.

As to this clone: The antigen remains unidentified.

Study-wide results and limits: Available immune exposure information covered CMV serostatus only. It was taken for granted in presence/absence analyses that sequencing depth across donors was roughly uniform.

The PCR made use of 60 Vbeta and 13 Jbeta primers. Generated by immunoSEQ multiplex PCR, the TCRdb table keeps only in-frame clones and is missing some. The sample has around 75,000 clones, and its top ten clones hold roughly 15%. The germline V gene encodes CDR1 SGHAT and CDR2 FQNNGV. The trim removed 5 bases at V and 9 bases at J, leaving 9 bases unmatched. The CDR3 has 15 residues. The TCR was taken from a man aged 45 to 65 in good health and CMV-seropositive. Sequencing was performed on PBMCs. The chain is built from TRBV11-2 and TRBJ2-1; TRBD2 matches 11 bases. CDR3 residues: CASSQISGRGIEQFF. CDR3 DNA: TGTGCCAGCAGCCAAATTAGCGGGAGGGGTATTGAGCAGTTCTTC.